This T cell receptor (beta chain) stems from a study of T cells after yellow fever vaccination. This clonotype was counted at least ten times. A 5'RACE template-switching step, the method used to make TCR cDNA, added a universal primer site and UMIs. TCRdb ran MiXCR on the 5' RACE reads and lists one entry per CDR3 protein. The sample includes about 500,000 distinct CDR3 sequences, about 15% of them seen just once. V was cut by 5 bases and J by 3 bases, with 14 bases left in between. The CDR3 is made up of 15 amino acids. CDR1 SEHNR and CDR2 FQNEAQ come from the germline V gene (reference sequence). The source of this sequence is a man between 18 and 35 years old who received the YFV17D yellow fever vaccine. The input for sequencing was PBMCs, taken about 5 days after the first yellow fever vaccination. The genes are TRBV7-9 and TRBJ2-1; TRBD2 is a possible D gene (6 bases). CDR3 sequence reads: CASSPGTGLYNEQFF. In nucleotides, the CDR3 is TGTGCCAGCAGCCCGGGGACGGGACTCTACAATGAGCAGTTCTTC.